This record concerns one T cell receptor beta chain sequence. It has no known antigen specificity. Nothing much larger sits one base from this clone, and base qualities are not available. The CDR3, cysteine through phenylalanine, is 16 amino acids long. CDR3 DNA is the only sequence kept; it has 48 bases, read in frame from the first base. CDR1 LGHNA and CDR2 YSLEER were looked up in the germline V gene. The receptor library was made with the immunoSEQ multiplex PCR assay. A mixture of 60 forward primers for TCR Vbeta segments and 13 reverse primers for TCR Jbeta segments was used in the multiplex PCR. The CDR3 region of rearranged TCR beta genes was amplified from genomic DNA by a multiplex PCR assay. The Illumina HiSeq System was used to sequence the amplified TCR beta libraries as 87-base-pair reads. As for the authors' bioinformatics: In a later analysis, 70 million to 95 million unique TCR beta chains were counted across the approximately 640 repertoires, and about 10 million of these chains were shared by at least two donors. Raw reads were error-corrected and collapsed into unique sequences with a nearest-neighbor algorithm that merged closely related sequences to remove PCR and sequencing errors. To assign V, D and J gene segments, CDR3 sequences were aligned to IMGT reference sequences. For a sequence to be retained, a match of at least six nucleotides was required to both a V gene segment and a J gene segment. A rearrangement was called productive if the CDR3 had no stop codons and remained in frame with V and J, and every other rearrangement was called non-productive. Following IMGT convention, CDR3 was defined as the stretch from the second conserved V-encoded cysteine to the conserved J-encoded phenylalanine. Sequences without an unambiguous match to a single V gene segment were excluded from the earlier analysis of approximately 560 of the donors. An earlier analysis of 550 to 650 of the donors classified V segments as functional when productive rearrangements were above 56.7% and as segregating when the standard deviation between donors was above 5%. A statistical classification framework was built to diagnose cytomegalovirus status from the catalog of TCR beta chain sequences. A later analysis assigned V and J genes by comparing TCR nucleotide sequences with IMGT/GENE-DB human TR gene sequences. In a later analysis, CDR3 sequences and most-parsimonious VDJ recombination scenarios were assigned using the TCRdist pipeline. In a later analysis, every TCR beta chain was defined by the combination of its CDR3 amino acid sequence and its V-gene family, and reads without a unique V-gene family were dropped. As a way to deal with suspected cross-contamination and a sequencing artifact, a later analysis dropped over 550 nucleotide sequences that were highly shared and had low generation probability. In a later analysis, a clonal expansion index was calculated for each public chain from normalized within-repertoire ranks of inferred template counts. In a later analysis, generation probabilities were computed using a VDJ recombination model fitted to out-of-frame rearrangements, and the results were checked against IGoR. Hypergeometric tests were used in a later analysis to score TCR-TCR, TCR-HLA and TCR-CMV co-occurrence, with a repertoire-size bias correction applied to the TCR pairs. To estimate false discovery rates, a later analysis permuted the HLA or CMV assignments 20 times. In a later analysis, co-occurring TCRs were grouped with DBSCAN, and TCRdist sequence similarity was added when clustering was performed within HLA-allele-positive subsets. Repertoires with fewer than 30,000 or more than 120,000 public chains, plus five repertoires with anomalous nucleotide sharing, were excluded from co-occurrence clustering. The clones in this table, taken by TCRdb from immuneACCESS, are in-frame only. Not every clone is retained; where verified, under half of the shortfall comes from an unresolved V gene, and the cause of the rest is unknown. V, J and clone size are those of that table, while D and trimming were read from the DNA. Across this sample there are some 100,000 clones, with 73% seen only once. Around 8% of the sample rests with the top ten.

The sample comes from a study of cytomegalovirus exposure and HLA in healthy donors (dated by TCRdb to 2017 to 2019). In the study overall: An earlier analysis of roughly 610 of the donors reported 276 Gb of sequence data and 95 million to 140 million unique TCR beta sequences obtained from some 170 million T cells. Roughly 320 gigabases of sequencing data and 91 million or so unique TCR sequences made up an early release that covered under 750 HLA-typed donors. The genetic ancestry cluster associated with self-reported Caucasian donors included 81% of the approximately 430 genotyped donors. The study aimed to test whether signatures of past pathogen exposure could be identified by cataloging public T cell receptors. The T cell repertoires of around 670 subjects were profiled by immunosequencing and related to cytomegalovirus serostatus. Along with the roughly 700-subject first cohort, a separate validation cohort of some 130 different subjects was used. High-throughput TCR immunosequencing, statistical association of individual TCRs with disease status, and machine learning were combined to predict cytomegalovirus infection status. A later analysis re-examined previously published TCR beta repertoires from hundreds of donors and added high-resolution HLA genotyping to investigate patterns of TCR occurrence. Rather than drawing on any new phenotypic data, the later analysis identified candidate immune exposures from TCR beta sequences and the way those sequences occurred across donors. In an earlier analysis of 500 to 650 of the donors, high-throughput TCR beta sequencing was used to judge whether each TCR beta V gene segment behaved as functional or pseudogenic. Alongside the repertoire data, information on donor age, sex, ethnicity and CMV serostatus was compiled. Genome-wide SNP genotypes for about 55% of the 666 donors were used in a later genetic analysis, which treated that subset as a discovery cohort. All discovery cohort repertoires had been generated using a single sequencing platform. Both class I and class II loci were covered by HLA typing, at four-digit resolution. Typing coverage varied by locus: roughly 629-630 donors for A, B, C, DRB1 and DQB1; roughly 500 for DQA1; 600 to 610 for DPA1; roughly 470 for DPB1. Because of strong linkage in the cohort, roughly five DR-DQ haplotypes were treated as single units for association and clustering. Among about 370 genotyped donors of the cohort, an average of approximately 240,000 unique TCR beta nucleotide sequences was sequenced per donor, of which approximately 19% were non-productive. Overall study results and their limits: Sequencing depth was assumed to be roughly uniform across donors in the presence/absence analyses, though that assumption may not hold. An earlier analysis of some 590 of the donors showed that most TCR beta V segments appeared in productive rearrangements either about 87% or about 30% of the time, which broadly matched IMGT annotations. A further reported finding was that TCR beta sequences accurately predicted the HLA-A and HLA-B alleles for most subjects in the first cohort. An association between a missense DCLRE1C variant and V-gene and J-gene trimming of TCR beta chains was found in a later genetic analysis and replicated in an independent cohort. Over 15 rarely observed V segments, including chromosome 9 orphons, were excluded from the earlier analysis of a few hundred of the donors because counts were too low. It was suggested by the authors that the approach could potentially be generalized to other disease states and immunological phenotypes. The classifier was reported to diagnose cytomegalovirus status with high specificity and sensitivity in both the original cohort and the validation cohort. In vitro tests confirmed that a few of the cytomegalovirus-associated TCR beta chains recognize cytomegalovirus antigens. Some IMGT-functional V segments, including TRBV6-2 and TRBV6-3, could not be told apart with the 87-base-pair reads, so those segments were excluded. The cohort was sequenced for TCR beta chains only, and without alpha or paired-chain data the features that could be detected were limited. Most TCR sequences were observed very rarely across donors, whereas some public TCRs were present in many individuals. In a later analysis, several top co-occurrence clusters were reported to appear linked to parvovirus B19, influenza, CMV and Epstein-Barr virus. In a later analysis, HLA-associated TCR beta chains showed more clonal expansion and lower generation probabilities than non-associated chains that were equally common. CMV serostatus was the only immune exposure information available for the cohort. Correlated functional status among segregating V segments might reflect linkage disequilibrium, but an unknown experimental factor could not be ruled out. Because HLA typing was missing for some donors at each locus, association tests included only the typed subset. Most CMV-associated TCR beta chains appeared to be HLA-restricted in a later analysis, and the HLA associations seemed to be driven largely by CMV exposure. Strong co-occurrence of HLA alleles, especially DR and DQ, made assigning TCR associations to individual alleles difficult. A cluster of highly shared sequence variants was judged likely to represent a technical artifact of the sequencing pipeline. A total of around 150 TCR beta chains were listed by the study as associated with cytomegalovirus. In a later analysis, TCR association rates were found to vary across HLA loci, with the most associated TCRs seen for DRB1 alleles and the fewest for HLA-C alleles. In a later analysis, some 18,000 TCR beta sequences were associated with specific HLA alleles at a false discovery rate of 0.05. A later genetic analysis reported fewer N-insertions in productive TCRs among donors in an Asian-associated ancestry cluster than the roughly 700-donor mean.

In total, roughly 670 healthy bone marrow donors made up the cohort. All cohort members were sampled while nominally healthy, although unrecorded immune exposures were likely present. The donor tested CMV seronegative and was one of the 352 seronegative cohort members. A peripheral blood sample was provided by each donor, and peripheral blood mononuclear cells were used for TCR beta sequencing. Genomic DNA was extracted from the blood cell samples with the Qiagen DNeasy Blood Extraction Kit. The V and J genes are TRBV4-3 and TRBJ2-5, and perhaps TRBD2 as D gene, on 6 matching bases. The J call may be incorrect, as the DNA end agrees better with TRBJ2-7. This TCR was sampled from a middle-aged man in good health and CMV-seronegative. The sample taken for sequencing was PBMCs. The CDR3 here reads CASSPFNRGAPHEQYF. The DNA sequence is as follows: TGCGCCAGCAGCCCCTTCAACCGCGGGGCTCCCCACGAGCAGTACTTC.